This paragraph reports one TCR beta chain. The data stem from a study of blood T cell repertoires in COVID-19. The V segment lost 4 bases and the J segment 3 bases; nucleotides outside the gene matches: 11. Per the germline V gene, CDR1 is SGHDT and CDR2 is YYEEEE. This CDR3 spans 16 amino acids. Produced via immunoSEQ multiplex PCR; TCRdb's table is partial and in-frame only. The sample has 120,000 or so clones, over 75% seen once. This sequence joins TRBV5-6 and TRBJ2-3; 7 bases agree with TRBD2. This clonotype was sampled from a woman older than 75 with acute or convalescent COVID-19. Sequenced input: peripheral blood. The CDR3 loop reads CASSPLGEGNTDTQYF. The CDR3 region has the DNA TGTGCCAGCAGCCCTCTGGGGGAGGGGAATACAGATACGCAGTATTTT.